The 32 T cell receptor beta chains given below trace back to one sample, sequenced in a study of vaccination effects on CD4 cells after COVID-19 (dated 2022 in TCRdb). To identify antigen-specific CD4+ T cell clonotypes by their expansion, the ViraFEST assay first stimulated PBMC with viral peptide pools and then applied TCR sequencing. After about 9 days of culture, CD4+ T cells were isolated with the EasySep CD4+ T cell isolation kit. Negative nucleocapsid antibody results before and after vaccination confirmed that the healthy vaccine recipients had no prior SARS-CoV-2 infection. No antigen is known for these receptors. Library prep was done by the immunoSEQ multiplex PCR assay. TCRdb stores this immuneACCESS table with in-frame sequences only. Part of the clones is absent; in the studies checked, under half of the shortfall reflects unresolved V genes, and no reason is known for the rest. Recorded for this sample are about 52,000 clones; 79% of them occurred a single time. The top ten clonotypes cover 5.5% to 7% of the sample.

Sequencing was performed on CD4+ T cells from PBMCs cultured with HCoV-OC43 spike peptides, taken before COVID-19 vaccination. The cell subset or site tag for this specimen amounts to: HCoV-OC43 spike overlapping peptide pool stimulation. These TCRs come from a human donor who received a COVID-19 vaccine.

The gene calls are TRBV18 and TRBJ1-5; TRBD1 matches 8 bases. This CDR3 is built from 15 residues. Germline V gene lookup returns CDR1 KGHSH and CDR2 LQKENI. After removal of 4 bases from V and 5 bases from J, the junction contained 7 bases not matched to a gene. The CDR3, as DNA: TGTGCCAGCTCACAAAGGACAGGGAGGGATCAGCCCCAGCATTTT. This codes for CASSQRTGRDQPQHF.

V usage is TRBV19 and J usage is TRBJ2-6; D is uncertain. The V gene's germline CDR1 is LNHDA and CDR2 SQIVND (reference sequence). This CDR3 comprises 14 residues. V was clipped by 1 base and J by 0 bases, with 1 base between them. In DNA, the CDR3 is TGTGCCAGTAGTATAGCCTCTGGGGCCAACGTCCTGACTTTC. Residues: CASSIASGANVLTF.

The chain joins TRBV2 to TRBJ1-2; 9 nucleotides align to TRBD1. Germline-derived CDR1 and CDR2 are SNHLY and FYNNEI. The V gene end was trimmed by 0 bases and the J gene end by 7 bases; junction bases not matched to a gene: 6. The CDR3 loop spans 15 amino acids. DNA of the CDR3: TGTGCCAGCAGTGAAGCGTCTACAGGGGGCTCTGGCTACACCTTC. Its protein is CASSEASTGGSGYTF. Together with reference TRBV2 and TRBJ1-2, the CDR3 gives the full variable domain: EPEVTQTPSHQVTQMGQEVILRCVPISNHLYFYWYRQILGQKVEFLVSFYNNEISEKSEIFDDQFSVERPDGSNFTLKIRSTKLEDSAMYFCASSEASTGGSGYTFGSGTRLTVV.

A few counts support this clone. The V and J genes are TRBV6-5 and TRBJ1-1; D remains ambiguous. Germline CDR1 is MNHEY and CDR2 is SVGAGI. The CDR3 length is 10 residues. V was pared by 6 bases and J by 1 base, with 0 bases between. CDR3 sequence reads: CASRNTEAFF. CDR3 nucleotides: TGTGCCAGCAGGAACACTGAAGCTTTCTTT.

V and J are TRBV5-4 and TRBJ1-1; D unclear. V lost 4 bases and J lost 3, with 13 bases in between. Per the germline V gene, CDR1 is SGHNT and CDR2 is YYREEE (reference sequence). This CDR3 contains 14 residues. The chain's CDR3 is CASSDPPPHTEAFF. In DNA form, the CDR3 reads TGTGCCAGCAGCGATCCTCCGCCCCACACTGAAGCTTTCTTT.

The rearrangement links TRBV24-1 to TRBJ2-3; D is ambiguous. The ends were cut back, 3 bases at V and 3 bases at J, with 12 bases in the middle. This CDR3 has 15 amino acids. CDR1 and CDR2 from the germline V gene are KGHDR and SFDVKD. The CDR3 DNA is TGTGCCACCAGTGATGCGTCTCGTCGGACAGATACGCAGTATTTT. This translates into CATSDASRRTDTQYF.

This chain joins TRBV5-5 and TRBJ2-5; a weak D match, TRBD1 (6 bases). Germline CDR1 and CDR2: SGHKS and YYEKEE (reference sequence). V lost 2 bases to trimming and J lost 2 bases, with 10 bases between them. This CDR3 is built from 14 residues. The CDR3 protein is CASSLAQGQETQYF. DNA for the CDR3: TGTGCCAGCAGCTTAGCCCAGGGGCAAGAGACCCAGTACTTC.

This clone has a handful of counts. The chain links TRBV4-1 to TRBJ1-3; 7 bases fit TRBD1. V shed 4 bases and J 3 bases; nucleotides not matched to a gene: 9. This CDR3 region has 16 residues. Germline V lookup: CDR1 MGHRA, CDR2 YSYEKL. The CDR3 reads CASSLYSTGSGNTIYF. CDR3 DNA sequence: TGCGCCAGCAGCCTCTACTCGACAGGGAGTGGAAACACCATATATTTT.

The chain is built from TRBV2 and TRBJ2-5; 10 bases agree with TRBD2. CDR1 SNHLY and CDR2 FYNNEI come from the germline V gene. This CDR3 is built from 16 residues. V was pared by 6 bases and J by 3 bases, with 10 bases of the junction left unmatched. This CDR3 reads CASRSTLSGGKETQYF. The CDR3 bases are TGTGCCAGCAGATCTACCCTTAGCGGGGGGAAAGAGACCCAGTACTTC.

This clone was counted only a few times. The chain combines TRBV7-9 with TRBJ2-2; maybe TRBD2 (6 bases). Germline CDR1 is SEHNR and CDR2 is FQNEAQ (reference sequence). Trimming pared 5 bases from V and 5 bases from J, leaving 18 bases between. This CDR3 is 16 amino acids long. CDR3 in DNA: TGTGCCAGCAGCCGGGTCGTCGGGAGTAGAACCGGGGAGCTGTTTTTT. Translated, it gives CASSRVVGSRTGELFF.

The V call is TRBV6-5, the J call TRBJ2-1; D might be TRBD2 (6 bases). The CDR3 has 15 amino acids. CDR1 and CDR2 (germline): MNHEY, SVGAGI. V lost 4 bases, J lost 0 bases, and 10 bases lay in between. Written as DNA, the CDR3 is TGTGCCAGCAGTTGGGACTCGAGCTCCTACAATGAGCAGTTCTTC. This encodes CASSWDSSSYNEQFF.

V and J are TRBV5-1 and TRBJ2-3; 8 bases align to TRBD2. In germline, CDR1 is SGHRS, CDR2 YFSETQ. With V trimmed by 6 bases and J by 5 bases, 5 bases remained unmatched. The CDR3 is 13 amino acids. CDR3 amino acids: CASTGGGLDTQYF. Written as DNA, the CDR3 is TGCGCCAGCACCGGGGGGGGGTTAGATACGCAGTATTTT.

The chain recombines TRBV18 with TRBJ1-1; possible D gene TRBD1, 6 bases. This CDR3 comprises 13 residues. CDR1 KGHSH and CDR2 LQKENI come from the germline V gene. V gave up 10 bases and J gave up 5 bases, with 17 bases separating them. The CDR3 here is CATSSGGHTEAFF. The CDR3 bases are TGTGCCACGTCCTCGGGGGGGCATACTGAAGCTTTCTTT.

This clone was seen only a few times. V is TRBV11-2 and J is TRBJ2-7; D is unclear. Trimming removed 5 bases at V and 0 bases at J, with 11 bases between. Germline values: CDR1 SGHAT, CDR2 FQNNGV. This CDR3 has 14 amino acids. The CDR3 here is CASSAGLSSYEQYV. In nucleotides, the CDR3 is TGTGCCAGCAGCGCTGGTTTGAGCTCCTACGAGCAGTACGTC.

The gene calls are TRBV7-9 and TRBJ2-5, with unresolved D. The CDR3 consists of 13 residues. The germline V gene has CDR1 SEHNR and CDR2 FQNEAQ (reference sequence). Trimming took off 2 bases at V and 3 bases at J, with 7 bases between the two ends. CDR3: CASSLYNEETQYF. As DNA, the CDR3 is TGTGCCAGCAGCTTATACAACGAAGAGACCCAGTACTTC.

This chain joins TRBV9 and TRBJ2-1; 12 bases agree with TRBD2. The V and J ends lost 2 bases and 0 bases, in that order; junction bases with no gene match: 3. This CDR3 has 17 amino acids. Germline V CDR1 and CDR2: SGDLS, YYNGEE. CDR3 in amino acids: CASSVTSGGSSYNEQFF. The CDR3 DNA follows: TGTGCCAGCAGCGTTACTAGCGGGGGGAGCTCCTACAATGAGCAGTTCTTC.

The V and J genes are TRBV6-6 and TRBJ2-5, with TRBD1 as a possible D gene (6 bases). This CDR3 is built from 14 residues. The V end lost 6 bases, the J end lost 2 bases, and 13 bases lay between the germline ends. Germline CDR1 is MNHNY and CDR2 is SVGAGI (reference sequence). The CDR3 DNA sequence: TGTGCCAGCAGCCAACAGGGTTCACAAGAGACCCAGTACTTC. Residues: CASSQQGSQETQYF.

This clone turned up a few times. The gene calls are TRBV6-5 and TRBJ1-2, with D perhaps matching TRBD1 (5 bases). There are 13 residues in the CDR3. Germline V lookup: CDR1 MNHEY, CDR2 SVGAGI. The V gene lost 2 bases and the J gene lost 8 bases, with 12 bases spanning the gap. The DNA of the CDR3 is TGTGCCAGCAGTTACGGCAGGGCGGGGGGCTACACCTTC. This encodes CASSYGRAGGYTF.

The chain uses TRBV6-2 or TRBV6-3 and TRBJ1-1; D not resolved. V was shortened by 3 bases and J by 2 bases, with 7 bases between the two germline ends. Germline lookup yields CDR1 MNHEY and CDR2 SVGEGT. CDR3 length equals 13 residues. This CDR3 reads CASSYGFNTEAFF. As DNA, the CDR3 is TGTGCCAGCAGTTATGGCTTCAACACTGAAGCTTTCTTT.

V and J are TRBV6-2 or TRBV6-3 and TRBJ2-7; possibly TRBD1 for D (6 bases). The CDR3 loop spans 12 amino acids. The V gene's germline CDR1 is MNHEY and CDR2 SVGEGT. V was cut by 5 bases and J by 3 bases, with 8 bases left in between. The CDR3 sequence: CASSRTDYEQYV. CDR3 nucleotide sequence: TGTGCCAGCAGTCGGACAGACTACGAGCAGTACGTC.

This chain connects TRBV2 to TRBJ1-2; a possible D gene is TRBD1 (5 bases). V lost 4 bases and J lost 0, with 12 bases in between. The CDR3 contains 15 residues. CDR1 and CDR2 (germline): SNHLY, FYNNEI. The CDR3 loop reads CASSVSRGPNYGYTF. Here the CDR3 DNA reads TGTGCCAGCAGTGTCAGTAGGGGACCTAACTATGGCTACACCTTC.

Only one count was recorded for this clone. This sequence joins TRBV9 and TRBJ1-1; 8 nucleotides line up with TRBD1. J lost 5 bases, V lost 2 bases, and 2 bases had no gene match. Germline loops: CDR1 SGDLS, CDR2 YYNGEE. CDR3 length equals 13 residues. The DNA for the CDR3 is TGTGCCAGCAGCGTGACAGGGGAAACTGAAGCTTTCTTT. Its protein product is CASSVTGETEAFF.

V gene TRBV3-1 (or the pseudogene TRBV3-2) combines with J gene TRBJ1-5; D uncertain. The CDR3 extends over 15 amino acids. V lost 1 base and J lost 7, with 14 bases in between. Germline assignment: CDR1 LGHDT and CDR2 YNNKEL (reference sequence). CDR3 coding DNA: TGTGCCAGCAGCCAAGGGATGACAAACGGACAGCCCCAGCATTTT. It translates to CASSQGMTNGQPQHF.

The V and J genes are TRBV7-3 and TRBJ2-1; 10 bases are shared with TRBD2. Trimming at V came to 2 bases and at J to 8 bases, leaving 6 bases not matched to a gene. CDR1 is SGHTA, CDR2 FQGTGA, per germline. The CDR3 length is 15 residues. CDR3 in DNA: TGTGCCAGCAGCTTAGGAGCGGGGGGGTACGATGAGCAGTTCTTC. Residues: CASSLGAGGYDEQFF. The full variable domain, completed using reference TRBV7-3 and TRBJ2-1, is GAGVSQTPSNKVTEKGKYVELRCDPISGHTALYWYRQSLGQGPEFLIYFQGTGAADDSGLPNDRFFAVRPEGSVSTLKIQRTERGDSAVYLCASSLGAGGYDEQFFGPGTRLTVL.

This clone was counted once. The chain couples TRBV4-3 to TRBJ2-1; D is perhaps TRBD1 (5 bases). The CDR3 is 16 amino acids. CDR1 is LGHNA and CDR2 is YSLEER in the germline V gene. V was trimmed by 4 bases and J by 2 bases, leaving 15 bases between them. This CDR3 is CASSRDRLQTYNEQFF. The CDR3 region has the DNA TGCGCCAGCAGCCGAGACAGACTCCAAACCTACAATGAGCAGTTCTTC.

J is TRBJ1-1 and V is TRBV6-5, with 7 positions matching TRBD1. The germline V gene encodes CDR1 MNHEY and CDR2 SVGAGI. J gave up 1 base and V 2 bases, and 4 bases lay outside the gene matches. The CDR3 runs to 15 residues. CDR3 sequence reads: CASSYAGTENTEAFF. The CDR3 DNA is TGTGCCAGCAGTTACGCCGGGACAGAGAACACTGAAGCTTTCTTT.

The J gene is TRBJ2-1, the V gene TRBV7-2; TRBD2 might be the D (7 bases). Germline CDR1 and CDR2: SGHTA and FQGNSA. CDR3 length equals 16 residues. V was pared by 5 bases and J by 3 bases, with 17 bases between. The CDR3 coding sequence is TGTGCCAGCAGCCCCCGGGCAGGGGAGGGCTACAATGAGCAGTTCTTC. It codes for CASSPRAGEGYNEQFF.

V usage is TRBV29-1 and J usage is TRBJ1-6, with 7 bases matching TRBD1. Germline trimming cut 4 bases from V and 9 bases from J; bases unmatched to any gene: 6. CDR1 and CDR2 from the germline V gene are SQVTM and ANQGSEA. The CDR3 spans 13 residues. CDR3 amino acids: CSVGRDRASPLHF. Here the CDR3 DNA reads TGCAGCGTTGGGCGCGACAGGGCTTCACCCCTCCACTTT.

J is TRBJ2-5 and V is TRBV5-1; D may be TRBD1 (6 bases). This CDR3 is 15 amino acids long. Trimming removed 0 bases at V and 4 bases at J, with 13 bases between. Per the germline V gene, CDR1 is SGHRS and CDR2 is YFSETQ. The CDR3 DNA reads TGCGCCAGCAGCTTGGAGTCAGGCAGGGGAGAGACCCAGTACTTC. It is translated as CASSLESGRGETQYF.

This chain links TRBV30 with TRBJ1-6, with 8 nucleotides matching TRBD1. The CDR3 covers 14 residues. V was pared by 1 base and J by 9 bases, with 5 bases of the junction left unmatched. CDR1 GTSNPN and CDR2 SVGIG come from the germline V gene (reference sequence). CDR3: CAWSAGQGSSPLHF. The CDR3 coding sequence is TGTGCCTGGAGTGCCGGACAGGGAAGTTCACCCCTCCACTTT.

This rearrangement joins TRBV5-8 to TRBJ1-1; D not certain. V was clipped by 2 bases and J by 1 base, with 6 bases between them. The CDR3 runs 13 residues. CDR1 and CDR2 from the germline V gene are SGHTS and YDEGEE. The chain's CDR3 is CASSFFKNTEAFF. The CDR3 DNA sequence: TGTGCCAGCAGCTTCTTTAAGAACACTGAAGCTTTCTTT.

The CDR3 nucleotides are TGCGCCAGCAGCTTGCCCCGAAGGCCAGATACGCAGTATTTT. It is translated as CASSLPRRPDTQYF. This chain uses TRBV5-1 with TRBJ2-3; the D is unclear. The V end was cut by 1 base, the J end by 4 bases, with 10 bases between. Germline loops: CDR1 SGHRS, CDR2 YFSETQ. The CDR3 contains 14 residues.